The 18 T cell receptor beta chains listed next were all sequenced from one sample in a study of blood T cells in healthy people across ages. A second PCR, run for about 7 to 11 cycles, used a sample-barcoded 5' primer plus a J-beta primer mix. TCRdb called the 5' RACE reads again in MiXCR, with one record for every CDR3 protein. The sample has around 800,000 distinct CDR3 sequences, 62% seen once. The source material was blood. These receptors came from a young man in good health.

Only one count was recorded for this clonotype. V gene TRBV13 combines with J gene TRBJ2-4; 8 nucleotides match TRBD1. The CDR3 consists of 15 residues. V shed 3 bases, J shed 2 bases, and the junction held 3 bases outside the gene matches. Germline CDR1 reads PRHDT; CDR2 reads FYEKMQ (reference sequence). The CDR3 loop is CASSFWDRTKNIQYF. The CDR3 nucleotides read TGTGCCAGCAGCTTTTGGGACAGGACCAAAAACATTCAGTACTTC.

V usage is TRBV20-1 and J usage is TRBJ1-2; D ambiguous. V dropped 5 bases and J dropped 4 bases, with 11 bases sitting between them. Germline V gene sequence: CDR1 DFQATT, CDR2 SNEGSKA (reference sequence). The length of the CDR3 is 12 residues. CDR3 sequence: CSAPDESYGYTF. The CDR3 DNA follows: TGCAGTGCTCCTGACGAAAGCTATGGCTACACCTTC.

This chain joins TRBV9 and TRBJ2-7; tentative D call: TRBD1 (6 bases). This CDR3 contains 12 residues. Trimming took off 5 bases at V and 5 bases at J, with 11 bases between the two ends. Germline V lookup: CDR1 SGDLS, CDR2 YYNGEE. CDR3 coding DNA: TGTGCCAGCAGTCGGGACACCCACGAGCAGTACTTC. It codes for CASSRDTHEQYF.

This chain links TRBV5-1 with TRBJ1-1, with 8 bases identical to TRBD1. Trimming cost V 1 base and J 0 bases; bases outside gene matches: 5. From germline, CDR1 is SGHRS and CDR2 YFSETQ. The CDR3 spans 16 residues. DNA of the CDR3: TGCGCCAGCAGCTTGTCGGGACAGGAAATGAACACTGAAGCTTTCTTT. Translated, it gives CASSLSGQEMNTEAFF.

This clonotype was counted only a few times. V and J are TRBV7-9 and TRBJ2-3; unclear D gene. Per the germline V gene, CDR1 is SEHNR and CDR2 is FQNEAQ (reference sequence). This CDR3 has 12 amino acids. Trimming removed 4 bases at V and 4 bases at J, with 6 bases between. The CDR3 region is CASSSDADTQYF. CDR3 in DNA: TGTGCCAGCAGCTCGGACGCAGATACGCAGTATTTT. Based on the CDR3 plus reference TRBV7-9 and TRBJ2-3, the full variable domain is DTGVSQNPRHKITKRGQNVTFRCDPISEHNRLYWYRQTLGQGPEFLTYFQNEAQLEKSRLLSDRFSAERPKGSFSTLEIQRTEQGDSAMYLCASSSDADTQYFGPGTRLTVL.

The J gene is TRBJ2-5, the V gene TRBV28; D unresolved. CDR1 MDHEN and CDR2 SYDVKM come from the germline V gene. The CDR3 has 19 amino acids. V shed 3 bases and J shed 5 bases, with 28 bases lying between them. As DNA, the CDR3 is TGTGCCAGCAGTTTGCGACTCTTTACGGGCCCAGATGGGTGGGAGACCCAGTACTTC. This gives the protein CASSLRLFTGPDGWETQYF.

The CDR3 spells CSVRRGDTDYSEQYF. The CDR3 DNA reads as TGCAGTGTCCGGCGGGGGGACACGGACTACTCCGAGCAGTACTTC. The chain is built from TRBV20-1 and TRBJ2-7, with TRBD2 matching over 8 bases. The germline V gene encodes CDR1 DFQATT and CDR2 SNEGSKA (reference sequence). The CDR3 extends over 15 amino acids. V shed 7 bases and J 6 bases; nucleotides not matched to a gene: 17.

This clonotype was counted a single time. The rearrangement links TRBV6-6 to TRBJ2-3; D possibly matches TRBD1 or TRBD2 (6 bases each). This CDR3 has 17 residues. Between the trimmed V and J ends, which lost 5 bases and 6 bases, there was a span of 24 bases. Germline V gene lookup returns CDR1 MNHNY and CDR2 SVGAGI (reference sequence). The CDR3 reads CASSTPVSGGSSDTQYF. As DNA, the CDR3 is TGTGCCAGCAGTACCCCGGTGTCCGGGGGCAGTTCCGATACGCAGTATTTT.

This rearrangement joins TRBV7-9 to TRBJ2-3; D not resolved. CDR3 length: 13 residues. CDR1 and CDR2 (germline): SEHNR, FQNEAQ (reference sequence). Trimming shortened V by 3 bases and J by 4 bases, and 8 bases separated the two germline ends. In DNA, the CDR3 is TGTGCCAGCAGCTTGATTGTAGCAGATACGCAGTATTTT. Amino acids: CASSLIVADTQYF.

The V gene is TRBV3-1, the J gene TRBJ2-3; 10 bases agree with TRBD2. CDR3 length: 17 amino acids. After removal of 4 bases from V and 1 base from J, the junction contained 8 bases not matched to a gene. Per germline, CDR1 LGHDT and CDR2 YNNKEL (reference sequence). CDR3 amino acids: CASSPPAGGLGTDTQYF. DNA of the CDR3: TGTGCCAGCAGCCCACCAGCGGGGGGGTTGGGCACAGATACGCAGTATTTT.

The CDR3 DNA sequence: TGTGCCATCAGTGACGCAGGGGGGATTGAAAAACTGTTTTTT. Its protein product is CAISDAGGIEKLFF. The chain recombines TRBV10-3 with TRBJ1-4; 7 bases align to TRBD1. CDR3 length: 14 amino acids. Germline CDR1 reads ENHRY; CDR2 reads SYGVKD. The V gene end was trimmed by 3 bases and the J gene end by 7 bases; junction bases not matched to a gene: 5.

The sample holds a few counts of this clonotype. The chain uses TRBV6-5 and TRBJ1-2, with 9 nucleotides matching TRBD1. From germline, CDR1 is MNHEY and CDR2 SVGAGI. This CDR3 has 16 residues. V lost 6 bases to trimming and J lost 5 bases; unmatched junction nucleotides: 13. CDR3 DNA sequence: TGTGCCAGCAGCGACAGGGGGTACTTCGCCTTTTATGGCTACACCTTC. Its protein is CASSDRGYFAFYGYTF.

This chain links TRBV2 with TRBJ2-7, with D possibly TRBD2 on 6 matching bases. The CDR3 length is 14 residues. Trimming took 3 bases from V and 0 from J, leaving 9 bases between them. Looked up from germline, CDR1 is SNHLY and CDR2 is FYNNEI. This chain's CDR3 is CASSDRGGSYEQYF. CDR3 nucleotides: TGTGCCAGCAGTGATAGGGGAGGCTCCTACGAGCAGTACTTC. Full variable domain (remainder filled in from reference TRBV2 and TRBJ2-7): EPEVTQTPSHQVTQMGQEVILRCVPISNHLYFYWYRQILGQKVEFLVSFYNNEISEKSEIFDDQFSVERPDGSNFTLKIRSTKLEDSAMYFCASSDRGGSYEQYFGPGTRLTVT.

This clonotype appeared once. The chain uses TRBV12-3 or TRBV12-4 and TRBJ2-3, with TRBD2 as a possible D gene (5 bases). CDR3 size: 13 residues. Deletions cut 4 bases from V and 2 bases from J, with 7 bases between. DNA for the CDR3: TGTGCCAGCAGTTCCCGGGACACAGATACGCAGTATTTT. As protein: CASSSRDTDTQYF.

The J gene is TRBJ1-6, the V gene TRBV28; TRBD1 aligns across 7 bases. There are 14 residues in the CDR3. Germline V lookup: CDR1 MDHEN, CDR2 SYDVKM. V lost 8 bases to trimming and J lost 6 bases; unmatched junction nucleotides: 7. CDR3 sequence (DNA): TGTGCCAGCGGGTCGACAGGGATTAATTCACCCCTCCACTTT. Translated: CASGSTGINSPLHF.

The CDR3 spells CASSYWGGQNNEQFF. DNA of the CDR3: TGTGCCAGCAGTTACTGGGGGGGGCAGAACAATGAGCAGTTCTTC. This sequence joins TRBV6-2 or TRBV6-3 and TRBJ2-1; tentatively, D is TRBD2 (7 bases). Trimming took off 1 base at V and 5 bases at J, with 12 bases between the two ends. Germline CDR1 MNHEY, CDR2 SVGEGT. The length of the CDR3 is 15 residues.

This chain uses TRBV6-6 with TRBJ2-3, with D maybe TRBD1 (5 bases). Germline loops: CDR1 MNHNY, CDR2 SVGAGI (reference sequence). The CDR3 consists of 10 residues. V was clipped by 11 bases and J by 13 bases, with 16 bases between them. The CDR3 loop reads CAVLGDREYF. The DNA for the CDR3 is TGTGCCGTCTTAGGGGATCGGGAGTATTTT.

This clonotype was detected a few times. CDR3 region: CASSLVGTPNSPLHF. The CDR3 region has the DNA TGCGCCAGCAGCTTGGTCGGGACACCGAATTCACCCCTCCACTTT. The rearrangement uses TRBV5-1 and TRBJ1-6, with D maybe TRBD1 (6 bases). Germline-derived CDR1 and CDR2 are SGHRS and YFSETQ. The CDR3 runs to 15 residues. Deletions cut 0 bases from V and 7 bases from J, with 11 bases between.